Listed below are T cell receptor beta chains from one sample, sequenced in a study of patients and donors after allogeneic stem cell transplantation. Each CDR3 protein is one row after TCRdb ran MiXCR on the RT-PCR reads. Of approximately 430,000 distinct CDR3 sequences listed, approximately 16% are singletons. The sequencing input was blood, either unsorted or a sorted T cell fraction (not recorded which). The receptor source for this set is a human donor who was either an allogeneic HSCT recipient or a stem cell or donor lymphocyte infusion donor (not recorded which). It is not recorded whose cells these are; they may come from a transplant donor. Each CDR3 is given with its conserved first and last residue. Each record gives: V gene, D gene, J gene, clone size, CDR3 DNA, CDR3 protein. D genes are given only for firm matches. Only some rows state a clone size, as once, few, many or a class for expanded clones.

V gene: TRBV20-1
D gene: .
J gene: TRBJ1-3
clone size: few
CDR3 DNA: TGCAGTGCTAGAGGTGGTGGGCGGCTCTCTGGAAACACCATATATTTT
CDR3 protein: CSARGGGRLSGNTIYF

V gene: TRBV11-1
D gene: TRBD2
J gene: TRBJ2-3
clone size: few
CDR3 DNA: TGTGCCAGCAGCCTTCAACTCGGACTAGCGGGGGACACAGATACGCAGTATTTT
CDR3 protein: CASSLQLGLAGDTDTQYF

V gene: TRBV6-5
D gene: .
J gene: TRBJ1-6
clone size: few
CDR3 DNA: TGTGCCAGCAGTTACTCCGGGGCGAGGGATAATTCACCCCTCCACTTT
CDR3 protein: CASSYSGARDNSPLHF

V gene: TRBV12-3/TRBV12-4
D gene: .
J gene: TRBJ1-1
clone size: few
CDR3 DNA: TGTGCCAGCAGTTTCAACAGGAGAGCTGAAGCTTTCTTT
CDR3 protein: CASSFNRRAEAFF

V gene: TRBV5-6
D gene: .
J gene: TRBJ2-2
clone size: few
CDR3 DNA: TGTGCCAGCATCTCGGCTAAGGGACGGAACACCGGGGAGCTGTTTTTT
CDR3 protein: CASISAKGRNTGELFF

V gene: TRBV7-7
D gene: .
J gene: TRBJ2-2
clone size: many
CDR3 DNA: TGTGCCAGCAGCCTCCTAGTAACCGGGGAGCTGTTTTTT
CDR3 protein: CASSLLVTGELFF

V gene: TRBV20-1
D gene: TRBD2
J gene: TRBJ2-3
clone size: .
CDR3 DNA: TGCAGTGTACGGGAGGCTGGCACAGATACGCAGTATTTT
CDR3 protein: CSVREAGTDTQYF

V gene: TRBV5-1
D gene: .
J gene: TRBJ2-1
clone size: .
CDR3 DNA: TGCGCCAGCAGCTTCCGGGGGGCACCCTACAATGAGCAGTTCTTC
CDR3 protein: CASSFRGAPYNEQFF

V gene: TRBV7-9
D gene: .
J gene: TRBJ1-3
clone size: .
CDR3 DNA: TGTGCCAGCAGCTTACCAGGTCCGGGCTCTGGAAACACCATATATTTT
CDR3 protein: CASSLPGPGSGNTIYF

V gene: TRBV4-1
D gene: .
J gene: TRBJ1-4
clone size: .
CDR3 DNA: TGCGCCAGCAGCCAAGTCTACGGGGAAAAACTGTTTTTT
CDR3 protein: CASSQVYGEKLFF

V gene: TRBV7-2
D gene: .
J gene: TRBJ1-5
clone size: few
CDR3 DNA: TGTGCCAGCAGCTTGATATACAATCAGCCCCAGCATTTT
CDR3 protein: CASSLIYNQPQHF

V gene: TRBV20-1
D gene: TRBD2
J gene: TRBJ2-1
clone size: .
CDR3 DNA: TGCAGTGCTAGGGTGGGACTAGCGGGTGGAAATGAGCAGTTCTTC
CDR3 protein: CSARVGLAGGNEQFF

V gene: TRBV29-1
D gene: TRBD1
J gene: TRBJ2-7
clone size: many
CDR3 DNA: TGCAGCGTTCGACAGGGTAACTACGAGCAGTACTTC
CDR3 protein: CSVRQGNYEQYF

V gene: TRBV9
D gene: .
J gene: TRBJ2-7
clone size: many
CDR3 DNA: TGTGCCAGCAGCGCCGGAGAATACGAGCAGTACTTC
CDR3 protein: CASSAGEYEQYF

V gene: TRBV30
D gene: TRBD2
J gene: TRBJ2-2
clone size: .
CDR3 DNA: TGTGCCTGGAGGACTAGCAGACCCACCGGGGAGCTGTTTTTT
CDR3 protein: CAWRTSRPTGELFF

V gene: TRBV4-1
D gene: .
J gene: TRBJ1-4
clone size: .
CDR3 DNA: TGCGCCAGCAGCCAACTACTGGCCTTTAATGAAAAACTGTTTTTT
CDR3 protein: CASSQLLAFNEKLFF

V gene: TRBV14
D gene: .
J gene: TRBJ2-3
clone size: many
CDR3 DNA: TGTGCCAGCAGCCAAGGAGGCTACACAGATACGCAGTATTTT
CDR3 protein: CASSQGGYTDTQYF

V gene: TRBV12-3/TRBV12-4
D gene: TRBD2
J gene: TRBJ2-5
clone size: many
CDR3 DNA: TGTGCCAGCAGTCCCCTATCGGGAGGGAGGGAGACCCAGTACTTC
CDR3 protein: CASSPLSGGRETQYF

V gene: TRBV12-3/TRBV12-4
D gene: .
J gene: TRBJ1-5
clone size: .
CDR3 DNA: TGTGCCAGCAGTTTGGCGGGTGCGAGCAATCAGCCCCAGCATTTT
CDR3 protein: CASSLAGASNQPQHF

V gene: TRBV20-1
D gene: .
J gene: TRBJ1-6
clone size: few
CDR3 DNA: TGCAGTGCTAGGCCGGGGAGTATTAATTCACCCCTCCACTTT
CDR3 protein: CSARPGSINSPLHF

V gene: TRBV5-1
D gene: TRBD2
J gene: TRBJ2-7
clone size: few
CDR3 DNA: TGCGCCAGCAGCTCCGGACTAGCGGGAGGGTTATACGAGCAGTACTTC
CDR3 protein: CASSSGLAGGLYEQYF